This T cell receptor beta chain is drawn from a study of blood T cells in healthy people across ages. Germline CDR1 and CDR2: SQVTM and ANQGSEA. The CDR3 loop spans 12 amino acids. Primed by a sample-barcoded 5' primer and a J-beta primer mix, a second PCR proceeded for 7 to 11 cycles. A single record per CDR3 protein comes from TCRdb applying MiXCR to the 5' RACE reads. The sample gives over 500,000 distinct CDR3 sequences, around 50% of which show up once; 13% is in the top ten. This clonotype was seen just once. This may come from a read error, since a much larger clone is one base off. The sequenced sample was blood. The chain is built from TRBV29-1 and TRBJ1-6; the D is unclear. The receptor was derived from a woman older than 75 in good health. In nucleotides, the CDR3 is TGCAGCGTTGGCCGGCCGGGTTCACTCCTCCACTTT. It specifies CSVGRPGSLLHF.